This T cell receptor (beta chain) is drawn from a study of identical twins. Findings of the study overall: Diverse VJ usage suggested most zero-insertion clonotypes were not invariant T cells.

The germline V and J ends were trimmed by 4 bases and 5 bases, with 23 bases remaining between them. The CDR3 spans 17 residues. Via MiXCR, TCRdb re-called the 5' RACE reads, giving one row per CDR3 protein. This sample carries roughly 630,000 distinct CDR3 sequences, around 7.5% of them seen once, and the ten largest clones take roughly 1.6%. This clonotype came up many times. Its specificity is unknown. The data also belong to a second study, concerning yellow fever vaccine responses in identical twins.

The TCR was taken from a woman aged 18 to 35 in good health. V and J are TRBV12-3 or TRBV12-4 and TRBJ1-1; possibly TRBD1 for D (5 bases). Input material: PBMCs. CDR3 bases: TGTGCCAGCAGTTCAATCTTGGGGACCGAACGTGGGACTGAAGCTTTCTTT. Residues: CASSSILGTERGTEAFF.